The clone carrying this TCR beta chain showed up just a few times. V was pared by 7 bases and J by 0 bases, with 6 bases of the junction left unmatched. The length of the CDR3 is 15 residues. Germline V gives CDR1 LNHDA, CDR2 SQIVND (reference sequence). Amplification used 60 Vbeta primers and 13 Jbeta primers. Assay: immunoSEQ multiplex PCR; the TCRdb copy retains only in-frame clones and omits some. Altogether around 130,000 clones are present, 81% being singletons, with the ten largest covering more than 1.5%. The data originate from a study of cytomegalovirus exposure and HLA in healthy donors. The receptor was derived from a man in his forties in good health and CMV-seronegative. The source material was PBMCs. The chain is built from TRBV19 and TRBJ2-3; 8 bases match TRBD1. The CDR3 bases are TGTGCCAGTAATCCCGGGACAGGAAGCACAGATACGCAGTATTTT. Amino acids: CASNPGTGSTDTQYF.